This T cell receptor beta chain was captured in a study of graft-versus-host responses after intestinal transplantation. About the research overall: Recipients across the board were started on anti-thymocyte globulin induction, then kept on tacrolimus and steroids for about 3 years.

Points on this clone: Its antigen is not identified.

Per germline, CDR1 SEHNR and CDR2 FQNEAQ (reference sequence). Trimming pared 1 base from V and 3 bases from J, leaving 12 bases between. The CDR3 length is 15 residues. Clones were sequenced by immunoSEQ multiplex PCR, and TCRdb holds only the in-frame ones, with some missing. This table has about 130,000 clones, approximately 90% appearing once. Regarding the study as a whole: Marrow from the recipient contained GvH clones, some of which had appeared first in ileum or blood.

The sequence was collected from a human donor who received an intestinal transplant. The sample in question was unstimulated CD4+ T cells sorted from spleen or lymph node cells, obtained before intestinal transplant. This rearrangement joins TRBV7-9 to TRBJ1-1, with D possibly TRBD1 on 5 matching bases. Written as DNA, the CDR3 is TGTGCCAGCAGCTTAGGGGTGGGAGGGGACACTGAAGCTTTCTTT. Translated, it gives CASSLGVGGDTEAFF.